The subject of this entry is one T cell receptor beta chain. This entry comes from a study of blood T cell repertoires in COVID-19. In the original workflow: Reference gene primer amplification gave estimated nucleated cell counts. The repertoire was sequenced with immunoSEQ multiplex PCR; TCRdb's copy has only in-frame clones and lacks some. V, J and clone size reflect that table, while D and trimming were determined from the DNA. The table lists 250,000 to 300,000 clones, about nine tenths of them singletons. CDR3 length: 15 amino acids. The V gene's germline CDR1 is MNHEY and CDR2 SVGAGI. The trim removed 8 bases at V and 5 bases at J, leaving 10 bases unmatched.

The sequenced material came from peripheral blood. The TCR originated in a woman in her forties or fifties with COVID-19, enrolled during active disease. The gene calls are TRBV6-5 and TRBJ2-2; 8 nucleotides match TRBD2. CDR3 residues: CASADGGAGTGELFF. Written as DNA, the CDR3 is TGTGCCAGCGCCGACGGGGGGGCCGGGACCGGGGAGCTGTTTTTT.